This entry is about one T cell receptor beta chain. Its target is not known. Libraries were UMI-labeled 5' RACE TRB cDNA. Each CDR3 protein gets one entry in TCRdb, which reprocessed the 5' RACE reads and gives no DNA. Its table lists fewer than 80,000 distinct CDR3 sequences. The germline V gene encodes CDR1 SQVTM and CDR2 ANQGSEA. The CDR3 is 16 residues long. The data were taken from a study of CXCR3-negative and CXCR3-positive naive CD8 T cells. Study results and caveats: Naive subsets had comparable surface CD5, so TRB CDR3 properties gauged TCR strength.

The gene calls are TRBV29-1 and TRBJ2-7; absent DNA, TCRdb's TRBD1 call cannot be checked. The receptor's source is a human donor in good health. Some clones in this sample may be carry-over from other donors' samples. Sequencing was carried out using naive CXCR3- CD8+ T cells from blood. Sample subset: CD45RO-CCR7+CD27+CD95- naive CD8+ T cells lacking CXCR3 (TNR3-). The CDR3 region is CSVEAEKTGALYEQYF.